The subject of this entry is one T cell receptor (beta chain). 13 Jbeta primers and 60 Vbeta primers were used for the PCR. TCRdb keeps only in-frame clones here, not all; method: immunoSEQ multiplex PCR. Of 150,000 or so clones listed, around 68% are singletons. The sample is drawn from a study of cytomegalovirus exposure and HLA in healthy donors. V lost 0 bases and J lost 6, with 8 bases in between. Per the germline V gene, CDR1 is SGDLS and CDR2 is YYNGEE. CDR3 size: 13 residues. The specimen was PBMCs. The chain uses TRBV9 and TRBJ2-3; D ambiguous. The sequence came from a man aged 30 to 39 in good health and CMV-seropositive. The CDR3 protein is CASSVAPRDTQYF. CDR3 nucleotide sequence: TGTGCCAGCAGCGTAGCTCCCCGGGATACGCAGTATTTT.